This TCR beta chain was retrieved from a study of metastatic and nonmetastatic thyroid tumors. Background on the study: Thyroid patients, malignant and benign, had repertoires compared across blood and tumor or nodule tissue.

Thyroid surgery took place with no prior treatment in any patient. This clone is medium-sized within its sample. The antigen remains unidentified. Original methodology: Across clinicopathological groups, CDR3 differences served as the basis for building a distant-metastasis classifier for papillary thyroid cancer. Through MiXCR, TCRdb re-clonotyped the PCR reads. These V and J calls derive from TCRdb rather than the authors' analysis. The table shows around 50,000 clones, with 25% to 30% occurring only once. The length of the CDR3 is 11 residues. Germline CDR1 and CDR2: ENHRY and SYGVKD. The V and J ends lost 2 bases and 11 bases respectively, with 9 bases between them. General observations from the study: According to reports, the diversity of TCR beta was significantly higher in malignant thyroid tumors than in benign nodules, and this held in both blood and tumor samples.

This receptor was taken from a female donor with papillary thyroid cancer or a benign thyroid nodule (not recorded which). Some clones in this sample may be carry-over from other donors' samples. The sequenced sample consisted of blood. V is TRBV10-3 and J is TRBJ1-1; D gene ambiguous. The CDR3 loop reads CAISEAGKAFF. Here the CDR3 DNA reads TGTGCCATCAGTGAGGCGGGGAAGGCTTTCTTT.